Following are 5 T cell receptor beta chains from one sample sequenced in a study of neurological immune-mediated disorders (dated 2019 in TCRdb). The method behind the library was 5' RACE. These reads were obtained on an Illumina HiSeq 2500. TCRdb reprocessed the public reads (quality trimming at Q25 with fastp, clone calling with MiXCR) and kept in-frame beta chains. Each entry merges the rows of one CDR3 protein and shows their most common DNA and genes. The sample table shows about 39,000 distinct CDR3 sequences, and almost 7.5% are seen once. Roughly 6% of the sample comes from the top ten. Sequenced material: CD4+ T cells from blood. The origin of the receptors is a man in his forties or fifties in good health.

This clonotype has a count of ten or more. The rearrangement joins TRBV7-9 to TRBJ1-2, with 9 bases identical to TRBD1. Germline CDR1 SEHNR, CDR2 FQNEAQ (reference sequence). The CDR3 totals 12 residues. The CDR3 DNA reads TGTGGAGGCGGACAGGGGAACTATGGCTACACCTTC. This codes for CGGGQGNYGYTF.

This clonotype was observed many times. The chain recombines TRBV20-1 with TRBJ1-3, with TRBD1 matching over 7 bases. This CDR3 spans 15 amino acids. The germline CDR1 and CDR2 sequences are DFQATT and SNEGSKA (reference sequence). The V and J ends lost 4 bases and 0 bases, in that order; junction bases with no gene match: 6. CDR3 sequence (DNA): TGCAGTGCTAACCGGGACAGAGCCTCTGGAAACACCATATATTTT. Translation: CSANRDRASGNTIYF.

Ten or more counts support this clonotype. The rearrangement links TRBV29-1 to TRBJ2-1; D unclear. Trimming took 3 bases from V and 9 from J, leaving 12 bases between them. CDR1 SQVTM and CDR2 ANQGSEA come from the germline V gene. This CDR3 region has 12 residues. For the CDR3, the DNA is TGCAGCGTTGAGGGATTTGTTTCTGAGCAGTTCTTC. This sequence encodes CSVEGFVSEQFF.

The sample holds many counts of this clonotype. V gene TRBV5-1 combines with J gene TRBJ2-5; D remains ambiguous. The V gene lost 2 bases and the J gene lost 1 base, with 3 bases spanning the gap. Per the germline V gene, CDR1 is SGHRS and CDR2 is YFSETQ. This CDR3 is built from 12 residues. The CDR3 region is CASSFGQETQYF. The CDR3 DNA reads TGCGCCAGCAGCTTTGGCCAAGAGACCCAGTACTTC.

This clonotype was observed many times. The chain couples TRBV20-1 to TRBJ2-3, with 12 bases identical to TRBD2. This CDR3 is 15 amino acids long. Germline-derived CDR1 and CDR2 are DFQATT and SNEGSKA (reference sequence). After removal of 7 bases from V and 2 bases from J, the junction contained 7 bases not matched to a gene. CDR3 bases: TGCAGTGTCCTCGGGACTAGCGGGCCCACAGATACGCAGTATTTT. It codes for CSVLGTSGPTDTQYF.